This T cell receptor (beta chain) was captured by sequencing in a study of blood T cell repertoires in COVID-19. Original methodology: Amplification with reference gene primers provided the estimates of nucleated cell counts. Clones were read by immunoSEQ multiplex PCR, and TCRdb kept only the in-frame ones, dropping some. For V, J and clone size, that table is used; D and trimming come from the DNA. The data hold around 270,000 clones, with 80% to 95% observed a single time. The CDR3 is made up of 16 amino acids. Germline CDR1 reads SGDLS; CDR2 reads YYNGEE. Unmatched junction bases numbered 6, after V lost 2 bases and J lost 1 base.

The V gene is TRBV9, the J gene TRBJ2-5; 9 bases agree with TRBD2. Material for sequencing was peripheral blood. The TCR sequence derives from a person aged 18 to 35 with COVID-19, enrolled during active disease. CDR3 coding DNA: TGTGCCAGCAGCGTGGCAGCAGCGGGAGGCCAAGAGACCCAGTACTTC. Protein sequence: CASSVAAAGGQETQYF.